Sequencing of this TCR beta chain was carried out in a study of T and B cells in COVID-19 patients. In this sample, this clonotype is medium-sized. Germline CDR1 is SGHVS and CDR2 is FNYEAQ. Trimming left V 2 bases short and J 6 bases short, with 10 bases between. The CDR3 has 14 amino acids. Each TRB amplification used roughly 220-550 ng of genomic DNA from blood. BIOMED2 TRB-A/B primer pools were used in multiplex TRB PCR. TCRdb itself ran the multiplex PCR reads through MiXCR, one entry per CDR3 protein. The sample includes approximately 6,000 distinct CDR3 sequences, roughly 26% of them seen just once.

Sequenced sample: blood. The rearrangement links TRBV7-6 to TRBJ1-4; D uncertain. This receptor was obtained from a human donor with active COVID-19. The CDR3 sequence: CASSLQGRHEKLFF. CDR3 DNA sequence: TGTGCCAGCAGCTTACAAGGGAGGCATGAAAAACTGTTTTTT.